The T cell receptor (beta chain) under discussion was sequenced for a study of blood T cell repertoires in COVID-19. Background on the study: Sample material is recorded as cDNA or gDNA derived from T cells, B-cell-depleted T cells, or PBMCs.

This CDR3 has 21 amino acids. In germline, CDR1 is PRHDT, CDR2 FYEKMQ (reference sequence). The V segment lost 5 bases and the J segment 10 bases; nucleotides outside the gene matches: 31. Clones were sequenced by immunoSEQ multiplex PCR, and TCRdb holds only the in-frame ones, with some missing. The sample comprises 150,000 to 190,000 clones, 75% to 85% of which are singletons, and almost 10% rests with the top ten. This clone was counted a few times. Sample: peripheral blood. The chain joins TRBV13 to TRBJ2-7; TRBD2 agrees at 11 bases. This sequence was found in a woman aged 50 to 65 with acute or convalescent COVID-19. CDR3 in amino acids: CASSPSMTSGTGYIGGRPQYF. DNA for the CDR3: TGTGCCAGCAGCCCCTCGATGACTAGCGGGACGGGGTACATCGGGGGACGTCCCCAGTACTTC.